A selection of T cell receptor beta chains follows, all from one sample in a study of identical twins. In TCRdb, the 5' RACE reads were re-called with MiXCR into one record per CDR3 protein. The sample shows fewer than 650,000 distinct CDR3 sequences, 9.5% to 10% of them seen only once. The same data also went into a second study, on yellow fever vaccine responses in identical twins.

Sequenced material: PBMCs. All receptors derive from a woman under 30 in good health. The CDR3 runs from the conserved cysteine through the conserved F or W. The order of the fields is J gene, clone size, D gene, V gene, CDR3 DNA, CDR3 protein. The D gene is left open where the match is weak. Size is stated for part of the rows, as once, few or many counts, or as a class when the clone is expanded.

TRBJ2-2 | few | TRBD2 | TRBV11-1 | TGTGCCAGCAGCTTCGACGGGAGGAGTATCACCGGGGAGCTGTTTTTT | CASSFDGRSITGELFF
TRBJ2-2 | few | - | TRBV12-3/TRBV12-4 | TGTGCCAGCAGTCCAGGGATTAACACCGGGGAGCTGTTTTTT | CASSPGINTGELFF
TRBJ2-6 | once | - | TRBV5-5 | TGTGCCAGCAGCTTGGGGCTACTCTCATCTGGGGCCAACGTCCTGACTTTC | CASSLGLLSSGANVLTF
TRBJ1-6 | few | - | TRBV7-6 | TGTGCCAGCAGCTTAAAGCCGGGGAATTCACCCCTCCACTTT | CASSLKPGNSPLHF
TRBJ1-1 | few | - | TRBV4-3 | TGCGCCAGCAGCCAAGTTCGCGGTTTTGAAGCTTTCTTT | CASSQVRGFEAFF
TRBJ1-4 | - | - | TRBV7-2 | TGTGCCAGCAGCTTAGAGGCCCAAGCAACTAATGAAAAACTGTTTTTT | CASSLEAQATNEKLFF
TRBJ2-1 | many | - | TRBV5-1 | TGCGCCAGCAGCTTGGGGCCGGGAGTTTCCTACAATGAGCAGTTCTTC | CASSLGPGVSYNEQFF
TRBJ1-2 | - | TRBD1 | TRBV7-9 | TGTGCCAGCAGCATGATACAGGGGGCGGTTGCTAACTATGGCTACACCTTC | CASSMIQGAVANYGYTF
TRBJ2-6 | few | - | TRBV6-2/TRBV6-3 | TGTGCCAGCAGCCGGGGGGCAGGTGGGGCCAACGTCCTGACTTTC | CASSRGAGGANVLTF
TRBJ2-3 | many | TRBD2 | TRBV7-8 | TGTGCCAGCACCCTAGGACTAGCCTACTTCACAGATACGCAGTATTTT | CASTLGLAYFTDTQYF
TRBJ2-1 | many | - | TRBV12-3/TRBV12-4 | TGTGCCAGCAGACCCACCCCGACAGTATACAATGAGCAGTTCTTC | CASRPTPTVYNEQFF
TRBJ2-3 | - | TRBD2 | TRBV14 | TGTGCCAGCAGCCAAGTTTCGGGAGGGCCGTCGGATACGCAGTATTTT | CASSQVSGGPSDTQYF
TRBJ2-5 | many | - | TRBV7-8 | TGTGCCAGCAGCTTAGCGGAGACAGTCGTTCGTTCGGAGACCCAGTACTTC | CASSLAETVVRSETQYF